The sequence of this TCR beta chain was determined in a study of identical twins (dated by TCRdb to about 2016). About the investigation overall: To test whether fetal clonotypes persist, the study used deep sequencing on TCR alpha and beta repertoires from monozygotic twins, unrelated adults of various ages, and cord blood. To rule out contamination, the twin experiments were replicated at different times with different library preparation protocols. The investigation overall reported the following: Zero-insertion analyses could be partly confounded by invariant T cells such as MAIT and iNKT, though diverse VJ usage argued against such confounding for most clonotypes. Compared with coincidental sharing between unrelated individuals, out-of-frame TCR alpha sequences shared between twins showed an excess of sequences with low generation probability. Abundant cord blood beta clonotypes had fewer insertions, young adult naive repertoires showed a similar but weaker trend, and memory repertoires showed no such trend. The excess sharing between twins in beta out-of-frame sequences was weaker because fewer shared sequences reduced the signal-to-noise ratio. Because the same donors could not be followed over many years, the conclusions depended on cross-sectional statistical analysis. In monozygotic twins, out-of-frame TCR alpha sharing was systematically underestimated by recombination models, although the models agreed with sharing between unrelated individuals.

Trimming removed 4 bases from V and 2 bases from J, leaving 7 bases between the germline ends. Counted from cysteine to phenylalanine, this CDR3 has 12 amino acids. Only the CDR3 DNA is retained, 36 bases long and in frame from the first base. Reading the germline V gene gives CDR1 SQVTM and CDR2 ANQGSEA. A few counts support this clonotype. Its binding antigen is unknown. Base quality data are lacking; no much larger clone is found one base away. All donors were healthy Caucasians. Three unrelated non-twin adults were additionally sequenced: a male aged 18 to 30, a male aged 50 to 60 and a female aged 50 to 60. Using Miltenyi CD45RO+ enrichment and human naive T-cell isolation kits, memory (CD45RO+) and naive T cells were isolated from PBMC. The library was produced with 5' RACE. Sequencing was performed on an Illumina HiSeq 2000. A universal primer binding site was added through template switching, and the final cDNA carried a unique molecular identifier so that TCR cDNA molecules could be counted accurately. Specific primers in the conserved constant-segment region were used to synthesize first-strand cDNA for the TCR alpha and beta chains. To control for contamination, every cDNA library carried two barcodes: a SMART-Mk sample barcode plus Illumina barcodes. TruSeq adapter sequences and Illumina sample barcodes were added in two successive PCR steps. Sequencing of the TCR alpha and beta cDNA libraries was done on the Illumina HiSeq platform using custom primers. Concerning the study's data processing: MiGEC processed the raw reads to extract unique molecular identifiers, while MiXCR was used to determine the CDR3 positions. Recombination models were inferred per individual with the repgenHMM and IGoR tools using an EM algorithm. The tcR package in R was used for shared clonotype analysis, with sharing normalized by the product of cloneset sizes. Out-of-frame nonproductive sequences were analyzed to study raw recombination free of thymic and clonal selection effects. The public reads were reprocessed in TCRdb via fastp at Q25 and MiXCR, keeping in-frame beta chains. Entries are consolidated by CDR3 protein sequence, retaining the most common genes and DNA. TCRdb's processing, not the authors' own work, is the source of the V and J calls. The sample yields approximately 690,000 distinct CDR3 sequences; over 5% were counted once. Under 2% of the sample rests with the top ten.

Sequencing was done on a sample of naive T cells sorted from blood. Per the publication, the cell subset or site label means: cells isolated with a human naive T-cell isolation kit. The chain was built from TRBV29-1 and TRBJ2-3, with no reliable assignment of the D segment. This TCR was recovered from a man younger than 30 in good health. CDR3 reads: CSVGADTDTQYF. The nucleotide sequence reads as follows: TGCAGCGTTGGAGCAGACACAGATACGCAGTATTTT.